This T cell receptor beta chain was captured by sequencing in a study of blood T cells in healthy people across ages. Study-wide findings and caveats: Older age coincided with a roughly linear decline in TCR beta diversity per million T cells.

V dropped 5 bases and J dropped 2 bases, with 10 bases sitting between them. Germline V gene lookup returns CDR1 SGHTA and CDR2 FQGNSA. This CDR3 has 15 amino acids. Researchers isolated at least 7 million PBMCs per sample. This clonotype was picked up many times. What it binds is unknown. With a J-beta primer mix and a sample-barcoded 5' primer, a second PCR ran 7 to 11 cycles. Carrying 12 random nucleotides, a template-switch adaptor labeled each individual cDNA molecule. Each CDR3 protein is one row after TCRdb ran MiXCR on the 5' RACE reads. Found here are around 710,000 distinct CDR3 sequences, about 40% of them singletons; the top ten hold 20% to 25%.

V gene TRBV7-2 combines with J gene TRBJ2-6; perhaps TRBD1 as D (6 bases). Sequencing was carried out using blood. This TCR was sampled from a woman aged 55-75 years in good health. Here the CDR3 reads CASSTGQTGANVLTF. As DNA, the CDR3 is TGTGCCAGCAGCACCGGACAGACTGGGGCCAACGTCCTGACTTTC.